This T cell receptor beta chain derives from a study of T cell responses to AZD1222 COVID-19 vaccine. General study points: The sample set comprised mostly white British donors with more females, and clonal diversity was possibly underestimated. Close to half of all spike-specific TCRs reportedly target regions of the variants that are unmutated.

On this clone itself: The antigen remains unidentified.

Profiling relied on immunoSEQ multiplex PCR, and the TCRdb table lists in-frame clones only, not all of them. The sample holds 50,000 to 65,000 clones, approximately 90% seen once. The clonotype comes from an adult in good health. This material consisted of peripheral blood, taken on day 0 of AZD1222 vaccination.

In nucleotides, the CDR3 is TGTGCCTGGGTCGACAGGGGGAAGGTCTACGAGCAGTACTTC. Amino acids: CAWVDRGKVYEQYF. The J gene is TRBJ2-7, the V gene TRBV30; 9 positions match TRBD1. Germline V CDR1 and CDR2: GTSNPN, SVGIG (reference sequence). Trimming at V came to 5 bases and at J to 3 bases, leaving 8 bases not matched to a gene. The CDR3 extends over 14 amino acids.